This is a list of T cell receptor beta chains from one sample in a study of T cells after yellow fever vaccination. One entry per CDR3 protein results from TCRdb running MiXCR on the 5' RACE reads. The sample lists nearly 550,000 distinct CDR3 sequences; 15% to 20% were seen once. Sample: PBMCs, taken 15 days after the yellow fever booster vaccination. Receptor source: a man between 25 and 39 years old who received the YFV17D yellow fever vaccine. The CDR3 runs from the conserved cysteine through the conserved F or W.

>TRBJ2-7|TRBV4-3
CASSQDVQGTYEQYF
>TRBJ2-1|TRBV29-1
CSVEETSGLKGSYNEQFF
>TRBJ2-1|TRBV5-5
CASSLQGLSYNEQFF
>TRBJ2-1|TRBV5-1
CASSLAASGGNEQFF
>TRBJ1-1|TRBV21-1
CASSSLRGLNTEAFF
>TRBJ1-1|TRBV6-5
CASRSDTEAFF
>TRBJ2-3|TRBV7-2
CASSSLGSGTQYF
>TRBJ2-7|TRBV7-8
CASSRADPGYEQYF
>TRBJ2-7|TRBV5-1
CASSSSGILEQYF
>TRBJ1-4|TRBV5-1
CASSLLASDREKLFF
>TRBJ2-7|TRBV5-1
CASSSAGPAWMQYF
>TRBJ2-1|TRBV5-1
CASSFSYEQFF
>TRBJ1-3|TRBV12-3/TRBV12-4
CASSFRGGGAGNTIYF
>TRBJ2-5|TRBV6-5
CASSYDETQYF
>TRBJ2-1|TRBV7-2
CASSLVWSNEQFF